Listed below are T cell receptor beta chains from one sample, sequenced in a study of tumor-infiltrating lymphocytes in oesophageal squamous cell carcinoma. From the PCR reads, TCRdb called clonotypes with MiXCR, one entry per CDR3 protein. The repertoire holds just over 2,500 distinct CDR3 sequences, with under 15% as singletons. The source material was esophageal tumor tissue. These TCRs come from a male donor with esophageal squamous cell carcinoma. CDR3s include the opening cysteine and the closing phenylalanine or tryptophan. A D gene is named only where the DNA matches it firmly. Some rows have no size entry. The others give once, few or many, or a class for an expanded clone.

length	V	J	size	D	DNA	CDR3
13	TRBV5-1	TRBJ2-1	medium-sized	-	TGCGCCAGCAGCTTGGCCAGGGACAATGAGCAGTTCTTC	CASSLARDNEQFF
13	TRBV6-1	TRBJ1-4	medium-sized	-	TGTGCCAGCACGGGGGGGGCACTGGAAAAACTGTTTTTT	CASTGGALEKLFF
12	TRBV6-2/TRBV6-3	TRBJ2-7	many	-	TGTGCCAGCAGTTACGTCGGGATTGAGCAGTACTTC	CASSYVGIEQYF
15	TRBV3-1	TRBJ1-1	few	TRBD1	TGTGCCAGCAGCCCACAGGGGGCGATTGACACTGAAGCTTTCTTT	CASSPQGAIDTEAFF
15	TRBV19	TRBJ2-1	many	TRBD2	TGTGCCAGTAGTATCTATAGCGGGGGGGCCAATGAGCAGTTCTTC	CASSIYSGGANEQFF
16	TRBV12-3/TRBV12-4	TRBJ1-1	medium-sized	TRBD1	TGTGCCAGCAGTTTGGCGGGACAGGGTATTAGCGCTGAAGCTTTCTTT	CASSLAGQGISAEAFF
12	TRBV6-1	TRBJ1-2	medium-sized	-	TGTGCCAGCACCCAGGAAGGTTATGGCTACACCTTC	CASTQEGYGYTF
13	TRBV12-3/TRBV12-4	TRBJ2-5	-	-	TGTGCCAGCAATGAGGGGGGGGCCCATGAGCAGTACTTC	CASNEGGAHEQYF
13	TRBV18	TRBJ1-5	many	-	TGTGCCAGCTCGGAGGGGAGCAATCAGCCCCAGCATTTT	CASSEGSNQPQHF
18	TRBV3-1	TRBJ2-5	few	-	TGTGCCAGCAGCCGCTATAACCTAAAACTTACGGGGGTAGAGACCCAGTACTTC	CASSRYNLKLTGVETQYF
15	TRBV11-2	TRBJ2-5	medium-sized	TRBD2	TGTGCCAGCAGTCACTTTAGCGGGGTGAAGGAGACCCAGTACTTC	CASSHFSGVKETQYF
15	TRBV27	TRBJ2-1	medium-sized	TRBD1	TGTGCCAGCAGTTACAGGGGTGTTTTTTCCAATGAGCAGTTCTTC	CASSYRGVFSNEQFF
19	TRBV4-2	TRBJ2-2	many	TRBD2	TGTGCCAGCAGCCAAGGGTCTTCTAGCGGGGGCCTGAACACCGGGGAGCTGTTTTTT	CASSQGSSSGGLNTGELFF
14	TRBV12-3/TRBV12-4	TRBJ2-5	medium-sized	TRBD1	TGTGCCAGCAGCCCCGGACAGGACTGGGAGACCCAGTACTTC	CASSPGQDWETQYF
12	TRBV20-1	TRBJ2-5	-	-	TGCAGTGCTGCGTTTGGGCTGGAGACCCAGTACTTC	CSAAFGLETQYF
12	TRBV28	TRBJ2-4	medium-sized	TRBD1	TGTGCCAGCAGTGATCCGGGACAGGGACGATACTTC	CASSDPGQGRYF
14	TRBV7-3	TRBJ1-3	medium-sized	-	TGTGCCAGCAGCTTAACAGGGGCTGGAAACACCATATATTTT	CASSLTGAGNTIYF
12	TRBV2	TRBJ1-1	-	-	TGTGCCAGCAGTCGAGACGGGACAGAAGCTTTCTTT	CASSRDGTEAFF
15	TRBV7-9	TRBJ2-3	medium-sized	TRBD1	TGTGCCAGCAGCTTTGAACAGGGGACCACAGATACGCAGTATTTT	CASSFEQGTTDTQYF
13	TRBV5-1	TRBJ1-2	many	-	TGCGCCAGCAGCTTGGCCGTTGGGTATGGCTACACCTTC	CASSLAVGYGYTF
14	TRBV6-6	TRBJ1-5	many	-	TGTGCCAGCAGTTACCTCAGGGATTATCAGCCCCAGCATTTT	CASSYLRDYQPQHF
13	TRBV12-3/TRBV12-4	TRBJ2-1	medium-sized	-	TGTGCCAGCAGTACAAGGGGGGACAATGAGCAGTTCTTC	CASSTRGDNEQFF
14	TRBV7-9	TRBJ1-3	many	-	TGTGCCAGCAGCTTTTCAATTTGGGGGGACACCATATATTTT	CASSFSIWGDTIYF
20	TRBV7-4	TRBJ2-7	medium-sized	-	TGTGCCAGCAGCTTAGCGCTAAAGGGGGGGTTAGGTGGCCCTTCCTACGAGCAGTACTTC	CASSLALKGGLGGPSYEQYF
18	TRBV28	TRBJ1-1	medium-sized	-	TGTGCCAGCAGTTTATTCTCCCCGACAATAGGGCTGAACACTGAAGCTTTCTTT	CASSLFSPTIGLNTEAFF
15	TRBV6-6	TRBJ2-3	hyperexpanded	TRBD1	TGTGCCAGCAGTTACGGGACAGAATTCACAGATACGCAGTATTTT	CASSYGTEFTDTQYF
8	TRBV7-2	TRBJ1-4	few	-	TGTGCCAGCAGCTTAGCGCTGTTT	CASSLALF
15	TRBV5-6	TRBJ1-6	many	-	TGTGCCAGCAGCGAAGGGTTGTCCTATAATTCACCCCTCCACTTT	CASSEGLSYNSPLHF
16	TRBV9	TRBJ1-3	once	-	TGTGCCAGCAACCCCACGGGCCTTACACCTGGAAACACCATATATTTT	CASNPTGLTPGNTIYF
16	TRBV5-1	TRBJ1-3	few	-	TGCGCCAGCAGTCTGACTATACAGGGCTCTGGAAACACCATATATTTT	CASSLTIQGSGNTIYF
15	TRBV4-3	TRBJ2-1	few	TRBD2	TGCGCCAGCAGCCAAGATGTGGGGGGGTACAATGAGCAGTTATTC	CASSQDVGGYNEQLF
12	TRBV7-9	TRBJ2-7	medium-sized	-	TGTGCCAGCAGCTTAGCCGCCTACGAGCAGTACTTC	CASSLAAYEQYF
18	TRBV12-3/TRBV12-4	TRBJ1-2	many	TRBD1	TGTGCCAGCAGTTCCACCCAATGGGGGACAGGGGGTACCTATGGCTACACCTTC	CASSSTQWGTGGTYGYTF
12	TRBV6-1	TRBJ1-2	medium-sized	-	TGTGCCAGCAAGGCGGGACTAGGGGGCTACACCTTC	CASKAGLGGYTF
16	TRBV20-1	TRBJ2-7	-	-	TGCAGTGCTACCAGCCCTCACACCGTAACCTACAATGAGCAGTACTTC	CSATSPHTVTYNEQYF
14	TRBV2	TRBJ2-7	many	-	TGTGCCAGCAGTGAAGGGCCTACTCACTACGAGCAGTACTTC	CASSEGPTHYEQYF
13	TRBV12-3/TRBV12-4	TRBJ1-1	medium-sized	-	TGTGCCAGCAGTTTAGCGTTAAACACTGAAGCTTTCTTT	CASSLALNTEAFF
15	TRBV10-3	TRBJ1-1	medium-sized	-	TGTGCCACGCGAGGATTAGACAGGACGGACACTGAAGCTTTCTTT	CATRGLDRTDTEAFF